Shown below are 19 T cell receptor beta chains from a single sample sequenced in a study of OX40 agonist ivuxolimab in advanced cancers. Clones were sequenced by immunoSEQ multiplex PCR, and TCRdb holds only the in-frame ones, with some missing. In the table there are around 42,000 clones, around 88% of which are singletons. Sequencing was performed on CD4+ or CD8+ T cells sorted from blood, taken in a trial of the OX40 agonist ivuxolimab. These receptors all come from an adult with an advanced solid tumor such as melanoma, head and neck, liver or kidney cancer.

The chain joins TRBV4-1 to TRBJ2-7; 7 bases line up with TRBD1. The V segment lost 0 bases and the J segment 0 bases; nucleotides outside the gene matches: 2. The CDR3 is 15 amino acids. From germline, CDR1 is MGHRA and CDR2 YSYEKL. The DNA of the CDR3 is TGCGCCAGCAGCCAAGAAGGGACAGCCTCCTACGAGCAGTACTTC. It translates to CASSQEGTASYEQYF.

This clone was counted once. Here the CDR3 DNA reads TGTGCCAGCAGCTTGGGGTTGAACACTGAAGCTTTCTTT. Its translation: CASSLGLNTEAFF. The V and J genes are TRBV5-5 and TRBJ1-1; D is undetermined. The ends were cut back, 0 bases at V and 0 bases at J, with 3 bases in the middle. Germline CDR1 is SGHKS and CDR2 is YYEKEE (reference sequence). The CDR3 has 13 residues.

The CDR3 here is CASSLSGGLSFGEQYF. The DNA for the CDR3 is TGTGCCAGCAGTTTATCCGGGGGTTTAAGCTTTGGGGAGCAGTACTTC. The chain employs TRBV27 and TRBJ2-7, with TRBD2 as a possible D gene (6 bases). Germline loops: CDR1 MNHEY, CDR2 SMNVEV (reference sequence). This CDR3 region has 16 residues. V lost 0 bases to trimming and J lost 7 bases, with 19 bases between them.

The chain joins TRBV27 to TRBJ2-5, with a weak D call TRBD2 (5 bases). CDR3 size: 17 residues. Trimming cost V 5 bases and J 1 base, with 20 bases left between them. Germline lookup yields CDR1 MNHEY and CDR2 SMNVEV (reference sequence). CDR3 bases: TGTGCCAGCAGTAAGTTCTCCCTCTCGGGGTTCCAAGAGACCCAGTACTTC. Protein: CASSKFSLSGFQETQYF.

The V and J genes are TRBV5-8 and TRBJ1-1; the D gene is possibly TRBD1 (5 bases). Trimming took off 4 bases at V and 5 bases at J, with 12 bases between the two ends. The CDR3 runs to 13 residues. Per germline, CDR1 SGHTS and CDR2 YDEGEE. CDR3: CASSPAGRTEAFF. CDR3 DNA sequence: TGTGCCAGCAGCCCCGCAGGGCGGACTGAAGCTTTCTTT.

V gene TRBV29-1 combines with J gene TRBJ1-5, with D unclear. The CDR3 has 11 amino acids. The V gene lost 6 bases and the J gene lost 6 bases, with 9 bases spanning the gap. Germline assignment: CDR1 SQVTM and CDR2 ANQGSEA. For the CDR3, the DNA is TGCAGCGTGTTGCCCCGTCAGCCCCAGCATTTT. It codes for CSVLPRQPQHF.

The chain employs TRBV13 and TRBJ1-2; 8 bases agree with TRBD1. This CDR3 comprises 20 residues. After removal of 7 bases from V and 1 base from J, the junction contained 23 bases not matched to a gene. Germline V lookup: CDR1 PRHDT, CDR2 FYEKMQ (reference sequence). Here the CDR3 DNA reads TGTGCCAGCAAGAGCTTCTCTGAACCGGGACAGGCCGACCTTAACTATGGCTACACCTTC. It yields the protein CASKSFSEPGQADLNYGYTF.

The chain is built from TRBV28 and TRBJ2-7, with 8 bases matching TRBD1. Per the germline V gene, CDR1 is MDHEN and CDR2 is SYDVKM. The CDR3 is made up of 14 amino acids. V lost 5 bases, J lost 2 bases, and 5 bases stayed unmatched. The CDR3 DNA follows: TGTGCCAGCAGTGACCCGGGACAGGCCTACGAGCAGTACTTC. Protein: CASSDPGQAYEQYF.

The chain is built from TRBV19 and TRBJ2-3; TRBD2 aligns across 9 bases. The V segment lost 8 bases and the J segment 1 base; nucleotides outside the gene matches: 1. CDR3 size: 13 residues. Germline CDR1 is LNHDA and CDR2 is SQIVND (reference sequence). CDR3 nucleotide sequence: TGTGCCAGTTCTAGCGGGGGCACAGATACGCAGTATTTT. Its translation: CASSSGGTDTQYF. The full variable domain, with the rest looked up from reference TRBV19 and TRBJ2-3, is DGGITQSPKYLFRKEGQNVTLSCEQNLNHDAMYWYRQDPGQGLRLIYYSQIVNDFQKGDIAEGYSVSREKKESFPLTVTSAQKNPTAFYLCASSSGGTDTQYFGPGTRLTVL.

The gene calls are TRBV28 and TRBJ2-7; 8 bases are shared with TRBD1. With V trimmed by 6 bases and J by 0 bases, 4 bases remained unmatched. The CDR3 loop spans 14 amino acids. Germline-derived CDR1 and CDR2 are MDHEN and SYDVKM. The DNA of the CDR3 is TGTGCCAGCAGCTCCGGGACAGGCTCCTACGAGCAGTACTTC. Protein sequence: CASSSGTGSYEQYF.

The chain uses TRBV19 and TRBJ2-3; 7 positions match TRBD1. Germline assignment: CDR1 LNHDA and CDR2 SQIVND (reference sequence). The CDR3 extends over 15 amino acids. V lost 6 bases to trimming and J lost 3 bases; unmatched junction nucleotides: 9. The CDR3 DNA is TGTGCCAGTAGAGAGACAGGGTGGTCGACAGATACGCAGTATTTT. This sequence encodes CASRETGWSTDTQYF.

This chain links TRBV4-1 with TRBJ2-5; D remains unclear. In germline, CDR1 is MGHRA, CDR2 YSYEKL. CDR3 length equals 11 residues. The V gene lost 6 bases and the J gene lost 9 bases, with 11 bases spanning the gap. CDR3 nucleotide sequence: TGCGCCAGCAGGGGGTCCGGTGCCCAGTACTTC. Its protein product is CASRGSGAQYF.

The chain is built from TRBV4-1 and TRBJ2-1; TRBD1 is a possible D gene (6 bases). CDR1 and CDR2 (germline): MGHRA, YSYEKL. Trimming stripped 0 bases from V and 2 bases from J, with 11 bases between. The CDR3 is 16 amino acids. The CDR3 loop reads CASSQEARGAYNEQFF. CDR3 DNA sequence: TGCGCCAGCAGCCAAGAGGCCAGGGGAGCCTACAATGAGCAGTTCTTC.

V usage is TRBV6-5 and J usage is TRBJ2-7; D is undetermined. The V end lost 2 bases, the J end lost 0 bases, and 5 bases lay between the germline ends. The CDR3 is 13 amino acids. Germline CDR1 and CDR2: MNHEY and SVGAGI. In DNA form, the CDR3 reads TGTGCCAGCAGTTACACCCCCTCCTACGAGCAGTACTTC. Encoded protein: CASSYTPSYEQYF.

This sequence joins TRBV27 and TRBJ2-7; the D is unclear. The germline V gene encodes CDR1 MNHEY and CDR2 SMNVEV (reference sequence). The V end was cut by 5 bases, the J end by 5 bases, with 10 bases between. This CDR3 region has 12 residues. CDR3 in amino acids: CASSTAGNEQYF. The CDR3 DNA sequence: TGTGCCAGCAGTACAGCTGGTAACGAGCAGTACTTC.

The chain employs TRBV27 and TRBJ2-1, with 11 bases lining up with TRBD2. The CDR3 extends over 14 amino acids. The ends lost 5 bases at V and 10 bases at J; junction bases unmatched: 7. Germline V gene data show CDR1 as MNHEY and CDR2 as SMNVEV (reference sequence). The DNA of the CDR3 is TGTGCCAGCAGTCCGGGACTAGCGGACTTAGAGCAGTTCTTC. Translation: CASSPGLADLEQFF.

This rearrangement joins TRBV7-9 to TRBJ2-2, with 9 bases aligning to TRBD1. The CDR3 is 19 residues long. The trim removed 3 bases at V and 0 bases at J, leaving 11 bases unmatched. Per germline, CDR1 SEHNR and CDR2 FQNEAQ (reference sequence). The CDR3 reads CASSFPDRGTKANTGELFF. In DNA, the CDR3 is TGTGCCAGCAGCTTTCCGGACAGGGGAACCAAAGCGAACACCGGGGAGCTGTTTTTT.

The gene calls are TRBV7-8 and TRBJ2-5, with D perhaps matching TRBD2 (6 bases). In germline, CDR1 is SGHVS, CDR2 FQNEAQ. Between the trimmed V and J ends, which lost 3 bases and 4 bases, there was a span of 18 bases. CDR3 length: 16 amino acids. CDR3 sequence: CASSFLLGGSRETQYF. CDR3 nucleotide sequence: TGTGCCAGCAGCTTTCTCCTGGGGGGAAGTAGAGAGACCCAGTACTTC.

The V call is TRBV6-5, the J call TRBJ2-5; 8 nucleotides match TRBD2. The V and J ends lost 0 bases and 5 bases, in that order; junction bases with no gene match: 2. Germline CDR1 reads MNHEY; CDR2 reads SVGAGI. The CDR3 has 14 amino acids. The CDR3: CASSYSASGETQYF. Written as DNA, the CDR3 is TGTGCCAGCAGTTACTCCGCTAGCGGGGAGACCCAGTACTTC.